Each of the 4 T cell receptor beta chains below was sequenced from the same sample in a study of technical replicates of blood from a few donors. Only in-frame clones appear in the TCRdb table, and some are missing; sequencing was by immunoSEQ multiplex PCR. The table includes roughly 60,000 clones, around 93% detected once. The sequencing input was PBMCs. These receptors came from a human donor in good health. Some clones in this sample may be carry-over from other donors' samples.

DNA for the CDR3: TGTGCCAGCTCACCATTCCTGTCAGGGGGCTGGGCCAACGTCCTGACTTTC. This codes for CASSPFLSGGWANVLTF. The V and J genes are TRBV18 and TRBJ2-6; 8 nucleotides align to TRBD1. The CDR3 has 17 amino acids. Trimming removed 2 bases from V and 5 bases from J; junction bases left unmatched: 8. From germline, CDR1 is KGHSH and CDR2 LQKENI.

DNA for the CDR3: TGCGCCAGCAGCCCATTGGACAGGGGTTCTGGAAACACCATATATTTT. Translated: CASSPLDRGSGNTIYF. The rearrangement uses TRBV5-1 and TRBJ1-3; 9 bases match TRBD1. Germline trimming cut 4 bases from V and 1 base from J; bases unmatched to any gene: 6. Germline-derived CDR1 and CDR2 are SGHRS and YFSETQ. The CDR3 has 16 residues.

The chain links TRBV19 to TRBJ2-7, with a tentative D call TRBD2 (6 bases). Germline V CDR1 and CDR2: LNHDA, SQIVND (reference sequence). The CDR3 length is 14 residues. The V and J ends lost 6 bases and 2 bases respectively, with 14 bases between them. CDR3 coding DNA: TGTGCCAGTAGCCCGGGACTGATTGCCTACGAGCAGTACTTC. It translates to CASSPGLIAYEQYF.

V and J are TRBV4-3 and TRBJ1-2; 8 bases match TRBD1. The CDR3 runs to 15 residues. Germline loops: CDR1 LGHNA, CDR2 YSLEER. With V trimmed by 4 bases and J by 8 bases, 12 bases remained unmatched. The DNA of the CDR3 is TGCGCCAGCAGCCTCGGACAGGGACCTTGGTGGGGCTACACCTTC. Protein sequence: CASSLGQGPWWGYTF.